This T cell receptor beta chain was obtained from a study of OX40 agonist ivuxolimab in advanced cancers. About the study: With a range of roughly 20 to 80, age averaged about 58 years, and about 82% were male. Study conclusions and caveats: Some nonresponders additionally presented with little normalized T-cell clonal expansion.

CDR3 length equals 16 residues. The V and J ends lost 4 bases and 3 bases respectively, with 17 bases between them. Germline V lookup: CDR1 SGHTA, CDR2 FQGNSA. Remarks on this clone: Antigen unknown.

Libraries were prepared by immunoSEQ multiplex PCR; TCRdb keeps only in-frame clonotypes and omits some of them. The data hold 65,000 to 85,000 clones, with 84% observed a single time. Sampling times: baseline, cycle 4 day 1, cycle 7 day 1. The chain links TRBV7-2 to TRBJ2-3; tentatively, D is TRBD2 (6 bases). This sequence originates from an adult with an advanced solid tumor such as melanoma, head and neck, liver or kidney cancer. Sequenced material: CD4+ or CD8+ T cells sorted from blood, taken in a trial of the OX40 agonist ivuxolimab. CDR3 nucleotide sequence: TGTGCCAGCAGCTCCGAGGGAGGCTTATCGACAGATACGCAGTATTTT. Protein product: CASSSEGGLSTDTQYF.